Shown below are 8 T cell receptor beta chains from a single sample sequenced in a study of OX40 agonist ivuxolimab in advanced cancers. Produced via immunoSEQ multiplex PCR; TCRdb's table is partial and in-frame only. Altogether 75,000 to 100,000 clones are present, 84% being singletons, with the ten largest covering about 5.8%. Material: CD4+ or CD8+ T cells sorted from blood, obtained in a trial of the OX40 agonist ivuxolimab. The receptor set was obtained from an adult with an advanced solid tumor such as melanoma, head and neck, liver or kidney cancer.

The chain carries TRBV6-1 and TRBJ1-5; 9 bases are a match to TRBD1. This CDR3 comprises 19 residues. From germline, CDR1 is MNHNS and CDR2 SASEGT. The ends lost 2 bases at V and 7 bases at J; junction bases unmatched: 18. The CDR3 nucleotides read TGTGCCAGCAGTGAATTTGGGGGGACAGGGCGACCAGGGGGCCAGCCCCAGCATTTT. Encoded protein: CASSEFGGTGRPGGQPQHF.

This clone was seen a single time. The rearrangement uses TRBV4-1 and TRBJ2-2; D is perhaps TRBD1 (7 bases). The germline gives CDR1 MGHRA, CDR2 YSYEKL. Trimming removed 0 bases at V and 5 bases at J, with 13 bases between. There are 16 residues in the CDR3. CDR3 residues: CASSQDGSGGTGELFF. For the CDR3, the DNA is TGCGCCAGCAGCCAAGATGGGTCAGGGGGGACCGGGGAGCTGTTTTTT.

As regards this clone: This sample also contains other DNA sequences that code for the same CDR3. This sequence joins TRBV9 and TRBJ1-1, with a tentative D call TRBD1 (5 bases). From germline, CDR1 is SGDLS and CDR2 YYNGEE. V was cut by 1 base and J by 1 base, with 5 bases left in between. CDR3 size: 13 residues. The CDR3 bases are TGTGCCAGCAGCGTACAGGGGAACACTGAAGCTTTCTTT. It codes for CASSVQGNTEAFF. The variable domain in full, with the rest retrieved from reference TRBV9 and TRBJ1-1, is DSGVTQTPKHLITATGQRVTLRCSPRSGDLSVYWYQQSLDQGLQFLIQYYNGEERAKGNILERFSAQQFPDLHSELNLSSLELGDSALYFCASSVQGNTEAFFGQGTRLTVV.

This clone was seen a handful of times. The J gene is TRBJ2-2, the V gene TRBV5-1, with 7 bases lining up with TRBD1. Germline CDR1 is SGHRS and CDR2 is YFSETQ. CDR3 length equals 15 residues. V gave up 1 base and J gave up 3 bases; unmatched junction bases: 3. The DNA of the CDR3 is TGCGCCAGCAGCTTGCGGCAGGGGGACACCGGGGAGCTGTTTTTT. This encodes CASSLRQGDTGELFF.

This clone showed up just a few times. This rearrangement joins TRBV7-9 to TRBJ1-6; 7 positions match TRBD1. This CDR3 has 15 amino acids. The V gene's germline CDR1 is SEHNR and CDR2 FQNEAQ (reference sequence). The V and J ends lost 5 bases and 8 bases, in that order; junction bases with no gene match: 9. CDR3 loop: CASSLRGTRDSPLHF. The CDR3 bases are TGTGCCAGCAGCCTCAGGGGGACACGAGATTCACCCCTCCACTTT.

With regard to this clone: Other DNA variants within this sample encode the same CDR3. This CDR3 reads CASSIALAGNEQFF. In DNA form, the CDR3 reads TGTGCCAGTAGTATAGCACTAGCGGGCAATGAGCAGTTCTTC. This chain links TRBV19 with TRBJ2-1, with 9 bases aligning to TRBD2. With V trimmed by 1 base and J by 6 bases, 1 base remained unmatched. The CDR3 has 14 residues. CDR1 is LNHDA and CDR2 is SQIVND in the germline V gene (reference sequence).

The rearrangement links TRBV18 to TRBJ2-7; 7 bases align to TRBD1. In germline, CDR1 is KGHSH, CDR2 LQKENI. Unmatched junction bases numbered 8, after V lost 6 bases and J lost 0 bases. The CDR3 extends over 15 amino acids. In nucleotides, the CDR3 is TGTGCCAGCTCCCCTCGACAGGGAAACTCCTACGAGCAGTACTTC. Its translation is CASSPRQGNSYEQYF.

The rearrangement joins TRBV7-2 to TRBJ2-7; 10 bases line up with TRBD2. In germline, CDR1 is SGHTA, CDR2 FQGNSA. V dropped 0 bases and J dropped 5; count of bases not matched to a gene: 7. The CDR3 has 16 residues. CDR3 protein: CASSLASQRGGHEQYF. The DNA of the CDR3 is TGTGCCAGCAGCTTAGCGAGCCAGCGGGGGGGCCACGAGCAGTACTTC.